This T cell receptor (beta chain) was retrieved from a study of cytomegalovirus exposure and HLA in healthy donors. Overall study: As released early, the data held some 85 million unique TCRs from HLA-typed donors. The study, taken as a whole, reports: The Asian-associated ancestry cluster reportedly had fewer N-insertions than the roughly 670-donor mean in a later analysis.

Use of 60 Vbeta and 13 Jbeta primers characterized the PCR. Clones were sequenced by immunoSEQ multiplex PCR, and TCRdb holds only the in-frame ones, with some missing. In the table there are 150,000 or so clones, 82% of which are singletons. To note about this clone: Its matching antigen is unknown.

V gave up 0 bases and J gave up 0 bases, with 9 bases separating them. The CDR3 has 17 amino acids. Germline V gene sequence: CDR1 LNHNV, CDR2 YYDKDF (reference sequence). The sequencing input was PBMCs. The rearrangement uses TRBV15 and TRBJ2-6; D gene unclear. The clonotype comes from a man younger than 30 in good health and CMV-seropositive. The chain's CDR3 is CATSRDRLHSGANVLTF. Here the CDR3 DNA reads TGTGCCACCAGCAGAGACAGGTTACACTCTGGGGCCAACGTCCTGACTTTC.